This T cell receptor (beta chain) was obtained from a study of siplizumab effects on memory and regulatory T cells. With respect to this clone: Antigen: not known.

The ends lost 3 bases at V and 5 bases at J; junction bases unmatched: 6. CDR3 length equals 14 residues. Germline V lookup: CDR1 MNHNS, CDR2 SASEGT. General study findings and limits: Unstimulated subsets contained matches for only a minor fraction of alloreactive clones. Naive T cells looked more diverse than memory cells, and they looked like major contributors to the alloresponse.

Only in-frame clones appear in the TCRdb table, and some are missing; sequencing was by immunoSEQ multiplex PCR. The sample yields 100,000 or so clones, 92% seen once. The sequence derives from a human donor in good health. V is TRBV6-1 and J is TRBJ2-5; 7 bases are a match to TRBD1. The sequencing input was non-Treg CD4+ T cells sorted from blood. The CDR3 DNA sequence: TGTGCCAGCAGTGAGTACAGGGGTTTTGAGACCCAGTACTTC. Its protein product is CASSEYRGFETQYF.